The clone carrying this TCR beta chain was found many times. The target antigen is unknown. The sample belongs to a study of glioma-infiltrating T cells. Notes on the study in general: Only very few CDR3 sequences appeared in both tissue and blood. Tissue-blood divergence was below expectation in non-neoplastic patients, above in gliomas.

Germline CDR1 reads MDHEN; CDR2 reads SYDVKM. The CDR3 is made up of 13 amino acids. V shed 6 bases and J 4 bases; nucleotides not matched to a gene: 2. Using RNA template, CDR3s of TCR alpha and beta were amplified with iRepertoire arm-PCR. For one-step reverse transcription and amplification, 100-400 ng of tissue mRNA or PBMC total RNA was used. TCRdb reanalysed the multiplex PCR reads using MiXCR and keeps one entry per CDR3 protein. In the table there are around 97,000 distinct CDR3 sequences, 25% to 30% of which are singletons. V and J are TRBV28 and TRBJ1-1, with 10 bases that match TRBD1. This clonotype originated in a human donor with low-grade glioma or glioblastoma, undergoing nonglioma brain surgery, or in good health (not recorded which). Sequenced sample: glioma tissue, nonneoplastic brain tissue, or PBMCs (not recorded which). The CDR3 DNA follows: TGTGCCAGCAGGGGACAGGGGTTCACTGAAGCTTTCTTT. This sequence encodes CASRGQGFTEAFF.